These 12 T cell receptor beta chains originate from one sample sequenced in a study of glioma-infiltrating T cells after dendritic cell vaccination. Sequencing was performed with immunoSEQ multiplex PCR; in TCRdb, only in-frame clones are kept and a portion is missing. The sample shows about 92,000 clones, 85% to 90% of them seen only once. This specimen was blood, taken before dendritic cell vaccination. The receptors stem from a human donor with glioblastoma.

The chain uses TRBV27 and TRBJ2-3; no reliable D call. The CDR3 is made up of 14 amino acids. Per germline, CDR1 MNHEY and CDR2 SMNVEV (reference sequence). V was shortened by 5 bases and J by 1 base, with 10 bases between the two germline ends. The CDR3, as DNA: TGTGCCAGCAGTCAAAACGGTCGCACAGATACGCAGTATTTT. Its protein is CASSQNGRTDTQYF.

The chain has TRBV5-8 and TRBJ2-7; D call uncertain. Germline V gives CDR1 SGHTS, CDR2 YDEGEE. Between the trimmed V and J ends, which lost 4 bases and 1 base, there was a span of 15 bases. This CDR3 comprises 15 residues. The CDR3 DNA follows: TGTGCCAGCAGCCTGAGGAGCGATCCGTCCTACGAGCAGTACTTC. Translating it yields CASSLRSDPSYEQYF.

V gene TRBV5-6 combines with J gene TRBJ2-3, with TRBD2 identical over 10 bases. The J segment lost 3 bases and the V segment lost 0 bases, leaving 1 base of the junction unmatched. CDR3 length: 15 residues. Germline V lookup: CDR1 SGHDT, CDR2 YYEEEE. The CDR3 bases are TGTGCCAGCAGCTTGGCTAGCGGGAGTACAGATACGCAGTATTTT. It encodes CASSLASGSTDTQYF. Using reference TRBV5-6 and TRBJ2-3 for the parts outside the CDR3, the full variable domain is DAGVTQSPTHLIKTRGQQVTLRCSPKSGHDTVSWYQQALGQGPQFIFQYYEEEERQRGNFPDRFSGHQFPNYSSELNVNALLLGDSALYLCASSLASGSTDTQYFGPGTRLTVL.

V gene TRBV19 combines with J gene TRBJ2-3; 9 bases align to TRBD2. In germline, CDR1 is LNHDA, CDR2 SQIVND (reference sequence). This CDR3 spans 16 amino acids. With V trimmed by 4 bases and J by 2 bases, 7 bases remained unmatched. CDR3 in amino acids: CASSRASGTITDTQYF. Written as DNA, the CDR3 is TGTGCCAGTAGTAGGGCTAGCGGGACCATCACAGATACGCAGTATTTT.

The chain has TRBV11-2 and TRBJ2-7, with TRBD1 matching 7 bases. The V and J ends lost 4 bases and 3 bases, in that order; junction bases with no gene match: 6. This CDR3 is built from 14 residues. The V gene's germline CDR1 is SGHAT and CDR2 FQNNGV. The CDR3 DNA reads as TGTGCCAGCAGCTCGGGACAGAGATACTACGAGCAGTACTTC. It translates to CASSSGQRYYEQYF.

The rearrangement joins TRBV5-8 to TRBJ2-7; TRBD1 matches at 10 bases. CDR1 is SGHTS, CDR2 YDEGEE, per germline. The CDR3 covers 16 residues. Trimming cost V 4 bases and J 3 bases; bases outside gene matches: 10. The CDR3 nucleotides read TGTGCCAGCAGCCGGGAGACAGGGGGCGCGATCTACGAGCAGTACTTC. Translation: CASSRETGGAIYEQYF.

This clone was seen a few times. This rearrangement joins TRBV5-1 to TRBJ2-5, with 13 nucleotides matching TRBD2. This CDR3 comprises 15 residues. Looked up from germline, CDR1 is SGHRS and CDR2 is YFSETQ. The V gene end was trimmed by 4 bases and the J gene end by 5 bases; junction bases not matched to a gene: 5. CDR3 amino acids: CASSQGLAGVETQYF. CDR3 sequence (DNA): TGCGCCAGCAGCCAAGGACTAGCGGGAGTGGAGACCCAGTACTTC.

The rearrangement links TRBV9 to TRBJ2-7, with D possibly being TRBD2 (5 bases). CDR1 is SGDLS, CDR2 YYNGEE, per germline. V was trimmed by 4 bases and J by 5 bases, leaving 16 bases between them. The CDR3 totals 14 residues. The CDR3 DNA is TGTGCCAGCAGCCCCCGGATGGAGGACCACGAGCAGTACTTC. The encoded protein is CASSPRMEDHEQYF.

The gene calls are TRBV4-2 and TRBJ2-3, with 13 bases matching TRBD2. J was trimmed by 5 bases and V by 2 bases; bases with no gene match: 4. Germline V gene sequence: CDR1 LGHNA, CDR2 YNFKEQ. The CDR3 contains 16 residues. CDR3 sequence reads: CASSQTGLAGEDTQYF. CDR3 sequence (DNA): TGTGCCAGCAGCCAAACTGGACTAGCGGGAGAAGATACGCAGTATTTT.

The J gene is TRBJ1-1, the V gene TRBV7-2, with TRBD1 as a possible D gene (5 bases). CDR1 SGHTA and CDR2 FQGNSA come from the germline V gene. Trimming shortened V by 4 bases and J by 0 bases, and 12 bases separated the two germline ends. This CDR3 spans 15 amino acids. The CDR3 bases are TGTGCCAGCAGCTACTCGGGGGGGGTGAACACTGAAGCTTTCTTT. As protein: CASSYSGGVNTEAFF.

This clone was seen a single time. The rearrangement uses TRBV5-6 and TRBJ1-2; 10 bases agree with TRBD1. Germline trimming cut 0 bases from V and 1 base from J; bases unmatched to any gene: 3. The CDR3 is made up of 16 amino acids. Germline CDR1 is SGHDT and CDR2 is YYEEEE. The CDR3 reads CASSLAGQGVNYGYTF. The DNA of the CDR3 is TGTGCCAGCAGCTTGGCCGGACAGGGGGTTAACTATGGCTACACCTTC.

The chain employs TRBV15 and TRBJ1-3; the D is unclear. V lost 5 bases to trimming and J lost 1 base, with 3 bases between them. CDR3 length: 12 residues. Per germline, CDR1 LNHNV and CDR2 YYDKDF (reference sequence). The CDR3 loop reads CATSQSGNTIYF. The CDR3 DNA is TGTGCCACCAGCCAGTCTGGAAACACCATATATTTT.